A selection of T cell receptor beta chains follows, all from one sample in a study of glioma-infiltrating T cells. TCRdb reanalysed the multiplex PCR reads using MiXCR and keeps one entry per CDR3 protein. The data show around 130,000 distinct CDR3 sequences, under 25% seen once. The sequenced material came from glioma tissue, nonneoplastic brain tissue, or PBMCs (not recorded which). These receptor sequences come from a human donor with low-grade glioma or glioblastoma, undergoing nonglioma brain surgery, or in good health (not recorded which). CDR3s include the opening cysteine and the closing phenylalanine or tryptophan. D genes are given only for firm matches. Some rows mark clone size as missing; the rest say once, few, many or name a class of expanded clone.

clone_size	v_call	j_call	d_call	cdr3_length	cdr3_nt	cdr3_aa
many	TRBV6-1	TRBJ2-1	TRBD1	17	TGTGCCAGCAGCCAAGGACAGGGGGCTTATTCTAGATATGAGCAGTTCTTC	CASSQGQGAYSRYEQFF
few	TRBV3-1	TRBJ2-2	TRBD2	19	TGTGCCAGCAGCCCTACGACTAGCGGGGGTTACCCGAACACCGGGGAGCTGTTTTTT	CASSPTTSGGYPNTGELFF
-	TRBV24-1	TRBJ1-5	-	14	TGTGCCACCAGTGGACACCGAAGCAATCGGCCCCAGCATTTT	CATSGHRSNRPQHF
many	TRBV6-6	TRBJ2-4	TRBD1	18	TGTGCCAGCAGTTACTCTGAGACAGGGAGTGGGGCCAAAAACATTCAGTACTTC	CASSYSETGSGAKNIQYF
few	TRBV3-1	TRBJ2-1	-	14	TGTGCCAGCAGCCAAGATCAGGGGAACAATGAGCAGTTCTTC	CASSQDQGNNEQFF
many	TRBV6-1	TRBJ1-1	TRBD1	14	TGTGCCAGCGGAATCAGACAGGGCGGAACTGAAGCTTTCTTT	CASGIRQGGTEAFF
few	TRBV6-1	TRBJ2-1	TRBD2	16	TGTGCCAGCAGTCGACCCCCTAGCGGGGGTCCTGATGAGCAGTTCTTC	CASSRPPSGGPDEQFF
many	TRBV7-2	TRBJ2-5	TRBD2	16	TGTGCCAGCAGGCAACAAAGCGGGGGGGCCGGAGAGACCCAGTACTTC	CASRQQSGGAGETQYF
many	TRBV6-6	TRBJ2-1	-	14	TGTGCCAGCAGTTACTCGTCGGCAGCCATTGAGCAGTTCTTC	CASSYSSAAIEQFF
-	TRBV7-9	TRBJ2-2	-	15	TGTGCCAGCAGTCATTCAGGGGCCGGCACCGGGGAGCTGTTTTTT	CASSHSGAGTGELFF